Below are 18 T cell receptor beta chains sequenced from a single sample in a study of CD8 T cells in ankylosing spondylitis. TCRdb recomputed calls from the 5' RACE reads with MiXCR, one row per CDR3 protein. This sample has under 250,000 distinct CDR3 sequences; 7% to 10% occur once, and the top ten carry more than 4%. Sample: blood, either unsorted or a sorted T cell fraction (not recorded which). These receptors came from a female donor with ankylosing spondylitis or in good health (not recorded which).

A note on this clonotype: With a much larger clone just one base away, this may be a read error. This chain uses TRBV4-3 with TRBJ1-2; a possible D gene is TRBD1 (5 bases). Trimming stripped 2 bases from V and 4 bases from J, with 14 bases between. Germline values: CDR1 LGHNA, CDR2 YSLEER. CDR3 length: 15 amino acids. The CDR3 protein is CASSQTGDGIYGYTF. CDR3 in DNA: TGCGCCAGCAGCCAAACCGGGGACGGAATCTATGGCTACACCTTC.

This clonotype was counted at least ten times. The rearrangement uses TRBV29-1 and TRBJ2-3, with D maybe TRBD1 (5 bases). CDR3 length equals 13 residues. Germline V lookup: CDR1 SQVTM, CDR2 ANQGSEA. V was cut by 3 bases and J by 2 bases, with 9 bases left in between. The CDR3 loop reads CSVETAFTDTQYF. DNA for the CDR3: TGCAGCGTTGAGACAGCTTTCACAGATACGCAGTATTTT.

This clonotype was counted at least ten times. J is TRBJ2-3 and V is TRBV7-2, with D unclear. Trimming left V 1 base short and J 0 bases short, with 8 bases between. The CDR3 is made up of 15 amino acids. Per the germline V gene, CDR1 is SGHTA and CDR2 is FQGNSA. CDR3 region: CASSLDTPSTDTQYF. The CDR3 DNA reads TGTGCCAGCAGCTTAGATACGCCAAGCACAGATACGCAGTATTTT.

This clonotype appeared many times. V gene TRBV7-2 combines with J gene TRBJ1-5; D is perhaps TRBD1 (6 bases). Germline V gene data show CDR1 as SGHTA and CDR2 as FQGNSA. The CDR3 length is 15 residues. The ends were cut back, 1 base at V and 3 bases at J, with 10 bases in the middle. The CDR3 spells CASSLGRGYNQPQHF. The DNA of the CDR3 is TGTGCCAGCAGCTTAGGCAGGGGATACAATCAGCCCCAGCATTTT.

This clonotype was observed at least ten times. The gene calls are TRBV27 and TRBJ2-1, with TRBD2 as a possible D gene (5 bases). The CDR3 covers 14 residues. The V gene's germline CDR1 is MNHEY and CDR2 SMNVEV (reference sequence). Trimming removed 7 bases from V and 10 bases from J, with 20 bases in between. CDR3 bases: TGTGCCAGCAATGGTCCTAGCCCCCTGCGAGAGCAGTTCTTC. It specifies CASNGPSPLREQFF.

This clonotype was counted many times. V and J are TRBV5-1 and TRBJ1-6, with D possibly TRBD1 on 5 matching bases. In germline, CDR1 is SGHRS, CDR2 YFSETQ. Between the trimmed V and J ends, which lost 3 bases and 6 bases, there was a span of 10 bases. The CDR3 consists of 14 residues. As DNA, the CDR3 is TGCGCCAGCAGCTCCGAGGGGCGTAATTCACCCCTCCACTTT. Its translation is CASSSEGRNSPLHF.

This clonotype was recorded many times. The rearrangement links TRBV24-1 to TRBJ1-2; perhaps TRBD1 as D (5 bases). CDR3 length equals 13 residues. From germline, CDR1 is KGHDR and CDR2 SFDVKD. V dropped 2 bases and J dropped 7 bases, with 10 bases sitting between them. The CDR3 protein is CATSDSTQGGYTF. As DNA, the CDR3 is TGTGCCACCAGTGATTCGACGCAGGGTGGCTACACCTTC.

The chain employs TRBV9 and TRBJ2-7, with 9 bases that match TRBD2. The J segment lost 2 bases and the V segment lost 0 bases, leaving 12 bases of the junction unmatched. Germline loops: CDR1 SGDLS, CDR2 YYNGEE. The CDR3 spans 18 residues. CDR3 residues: CASSVESSGSAAAYEQYF. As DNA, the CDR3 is TGTGCCAGCAGCGTAGAGAGTAGCGGGAGTGCGGCGGCCTACGAGCAGTACTTC.

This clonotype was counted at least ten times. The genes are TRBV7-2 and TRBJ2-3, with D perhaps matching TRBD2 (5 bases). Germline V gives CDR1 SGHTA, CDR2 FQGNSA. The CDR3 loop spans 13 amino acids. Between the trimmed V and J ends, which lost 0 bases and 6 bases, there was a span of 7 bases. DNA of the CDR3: TGTGCCAGCAGCTTAGCGGGAGTGGATACGCAGTATTTT. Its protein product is CASSLAGVDTQYF.

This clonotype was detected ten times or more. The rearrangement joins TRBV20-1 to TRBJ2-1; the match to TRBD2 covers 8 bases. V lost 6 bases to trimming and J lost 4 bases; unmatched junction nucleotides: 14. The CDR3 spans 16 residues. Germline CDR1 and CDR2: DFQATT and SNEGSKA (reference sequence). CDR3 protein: CSAAGLAQQFYNEQFF. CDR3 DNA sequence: TGCAGTGCAGCTGGACTAGCTCAGCAATTTTACAATGAGCAGTTCTTC.

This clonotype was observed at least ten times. The CDR3, as DNA: TGTGCCAGCAGTTTTGGGGGGTTATATGGCTACACCTTC. This translates into CASSFGGLYGYTF. The genes are TRBV28 and TRBJ1-2; D possibly corresponds to TRBD1 (5 bases). CDR3 length: 13 amino acids. V lost 3 bases to trimming and J lost 5 bases, with 10 bases between them. Germline-derived CDR1 and CDR2 are MDHEN and SYDVKM.

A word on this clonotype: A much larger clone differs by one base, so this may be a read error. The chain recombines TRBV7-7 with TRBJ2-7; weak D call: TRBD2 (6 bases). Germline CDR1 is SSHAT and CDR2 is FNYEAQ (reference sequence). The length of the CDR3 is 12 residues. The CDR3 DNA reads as TGTGCTAGCGGAAATAGGAGGTACGAGCAGTACTTC. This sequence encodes CASGNRRYEQYF.

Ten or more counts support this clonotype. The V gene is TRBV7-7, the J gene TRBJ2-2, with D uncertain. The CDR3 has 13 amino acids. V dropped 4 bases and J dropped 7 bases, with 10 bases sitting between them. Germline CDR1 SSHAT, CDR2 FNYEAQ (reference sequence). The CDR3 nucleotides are TGTGCCAGCAGCTCCCCAGAGGTCGGGGAGCTGTTTTTT. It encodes CASSSPEVGELFF.

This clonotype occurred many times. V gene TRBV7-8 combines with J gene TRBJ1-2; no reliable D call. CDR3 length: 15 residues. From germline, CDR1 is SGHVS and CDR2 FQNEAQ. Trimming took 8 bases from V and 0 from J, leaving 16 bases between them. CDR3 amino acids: CASGPRAVANYGYTF. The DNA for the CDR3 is TGTGCCAGCGGTCCTCGGGCAGTGGCTAACTATGGCTACACCTTC.

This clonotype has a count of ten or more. The CDR3 DNA reads as TGTGCCAGCAGCCAGACAGACACTGAAGCTTTCTTT. Protein sequence: CASSQTDTEAFF. The chain couples TRBV9 to TRBJ1-1; possible D gene TRBD1, 5 bases. CDR3 length: 12 residues. Trimming stripped 4 bases from V and 3 bases from J, with 7 bases between. Germline loops: CDR1 SGDLS, CDR2 YYNGEE.

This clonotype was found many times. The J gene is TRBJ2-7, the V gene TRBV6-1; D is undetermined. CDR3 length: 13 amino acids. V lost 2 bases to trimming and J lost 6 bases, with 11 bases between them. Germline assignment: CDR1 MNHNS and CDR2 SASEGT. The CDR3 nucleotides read TGTGCCAGCAGTGAACACAGTCGGAGCGAGCAGTACTTC. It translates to CASSEHSRSEQYF.

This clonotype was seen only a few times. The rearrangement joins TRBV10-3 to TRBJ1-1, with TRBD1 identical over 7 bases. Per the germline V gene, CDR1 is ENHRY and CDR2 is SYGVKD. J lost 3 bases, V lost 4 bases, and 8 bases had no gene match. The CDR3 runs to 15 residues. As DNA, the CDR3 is TGTGCCATCAGTGGCGACCAGGGGGATCACACTGAAGCTTTCTTT. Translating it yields CAISGDQGDHTEAFF.

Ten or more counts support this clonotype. CDR3: CASSYGAGAYEQYF. As DNA, the CDR3 is TGTGCCAGCAGCTACGGGGCGGGGGCCTACGAGCAGTACTTC. The chain carries TRBV7-2 and TRBJ2-7; 7 bases fit TRBD2. The CDR3 spans 14 residues. V lost 4 bases to trimming and J lost 2 bases; unmatched junction nucleotides: 5. Per the germline V gene, CDR1 is SGHTA and CDR2 is FQGNSA. The whole variable domain, filled in from reference TRBV7-2 and TRBJ2-7, reads GAGVSQSPSNKVTEKGKDVELRCDPISGHTALYWYRQSLGQGLEFLIYFQGNSAPDKSGLPSDRFSAERTGGSVSTLTIQRTQQEDSAVYLCASSYGAGAYEQYFGPGTRLTVT.